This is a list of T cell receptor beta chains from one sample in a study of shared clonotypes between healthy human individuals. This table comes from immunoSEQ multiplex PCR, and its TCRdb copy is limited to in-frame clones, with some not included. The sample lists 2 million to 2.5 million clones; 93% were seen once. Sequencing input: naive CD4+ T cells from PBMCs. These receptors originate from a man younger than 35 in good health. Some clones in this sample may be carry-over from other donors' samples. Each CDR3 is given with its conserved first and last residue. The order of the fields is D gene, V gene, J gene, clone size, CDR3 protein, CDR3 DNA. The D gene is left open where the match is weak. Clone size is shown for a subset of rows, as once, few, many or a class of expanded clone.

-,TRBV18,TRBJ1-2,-,CASSRDLLNYGYTF,TGTGCCAGCTCTCGGGACCTCTTAAACTATGGCTACACCTTC
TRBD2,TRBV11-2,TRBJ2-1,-,CASSLLGLVMSEQFF,TGTGCCAGCAGCTTACTGGGACTAGTCATGAGTGAGCAGTTCTTC
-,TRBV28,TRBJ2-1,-,CASSQQLKQFF,TGTGCCAGCAGCCAACAGCTAAAGCAGTTCTTC
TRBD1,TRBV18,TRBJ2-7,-,CASSLTRQGYEQYF,TGTGCCAGCTCACTAACAAGACAGGGCTACGAGCAGTACTTC
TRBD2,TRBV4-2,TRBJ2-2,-,CASSQDLGLAGEIGELFF,TGTGCCAGCAGCCAAGACCTAGGACTAGCGGGAGAGATCGGGGAGCTGTTTTTT
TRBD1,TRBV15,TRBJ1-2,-,CATSRGTGYSPGYTF,TGTGCCACCAGCAGGGGGACAGGTTACTCCCCTGGCTACACCTTC
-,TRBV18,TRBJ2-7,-,CASSPPGAPYEQYF,TGTGCCAGCTCACCACCGGGGGCACCCTACGAGCAGTACTTC
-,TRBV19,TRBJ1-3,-,CASSIIGGRSSGNTIYF,TGTGCCAGTAGTATTATTGGCGGAAGGAGCTCTGGAAACACCATATATTTT
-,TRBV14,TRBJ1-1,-,CASANTLGALSRSTEAFF,TGTGCCAGCGCTAATACCCTGGGGGCCCTATCTCGAAGCACTGAAGCTTTCTTT
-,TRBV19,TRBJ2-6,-,CASSMSQTGANVLTF,TGTGCCAGTAGTATGAGTCAAACTGGGGCCAACGTCCTGACTTTC
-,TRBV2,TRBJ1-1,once,CASSVGTRSGTEAFF,TGTGCCAGCAGTGTGGGCACAAGGAGTGGCACTGAAGCTTTCTTT
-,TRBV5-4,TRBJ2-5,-,CASSLRSVAQETQYF,TGTGCCAGCAGCTTGAGGTCAGTCGCCCAAGAGACCCAGTACTTC
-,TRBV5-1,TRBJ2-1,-,CASSWGTNPSYNEQFF,TGCGCCAGCAGCTGGGGGACAAACCCGTCCTACAATGAGCAGTTCTTC
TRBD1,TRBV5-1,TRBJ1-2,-,CASGPTGQALLEGYTF,TGCGCCAGCGGACCCACGGGACAGGCACTCCTGGAAGGCTACACCTTC
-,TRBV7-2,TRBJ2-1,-,CASTSQAGHSYNEQFF,TGTGCCAGCACCTCCCAAGCGGGCCACTCCTACAATGAGCAGTTCTTC
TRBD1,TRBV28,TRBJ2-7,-,CASSWAIKGQGGYEQYF,TGTGCCAGCAGTTGGGCGATTAAGGGACAGGGGGGTTACGAGCAGTACTTC
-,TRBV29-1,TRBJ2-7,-,CSVGGQAGYEQYF,TGCAGCGTTGGCGGTCAGGCCGGGTACGAGCAGTACTTC
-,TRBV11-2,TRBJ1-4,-,CASSFGLGTSNEKLFF,TGTGCCAGCAGCTTTGGCCTTGGCACCTCTAATGAAAAACTGTTTTTT
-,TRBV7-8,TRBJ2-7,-,CASSFSGTYEQYF,TGTGCCAGCAGCTTTTCGGGTACCTACGAGCAGTACTTC
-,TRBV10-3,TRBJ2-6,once,CALRNERSGANVLTF,TGTGCCCTGAGGAACGAGCGTTCTGGGGCCAACGTCCTGACTTTC
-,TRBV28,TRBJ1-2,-,CASSSSDRRSPYGYTF,TGTGCCAGCAGCTCCTCAGACAGGCGGAGTCCCTATGGCTACACCTTC
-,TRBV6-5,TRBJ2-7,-,CASSYSSAYSYEQYF,TGTGCCAGCAGTTACTCGAGTGCATACTCCTACGAGCAGTACTTC
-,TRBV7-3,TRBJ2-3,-,CASSLGGGTTDTQYF,TGTGCCAGCAGCTTAGGAGGGGGCACCACAGATACGCAGTATTTT
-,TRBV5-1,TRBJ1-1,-,CASSLVGGGTEAFF,TGCGCCAGCAGCTTGGTGGGAGGCGGGACTGAAGCTTTCTTT
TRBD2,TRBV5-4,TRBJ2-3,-,CASSFASGRESDTQYF,TGTGCCAGCAGCTTCGCTAGCGGGAGGGAGTCAGATACGCAGTATTTT
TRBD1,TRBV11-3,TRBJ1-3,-,CASFRTGTTGNTIYF,TGTGCCAGCTTCCGGACAGGGACGACTGGAAACACCATATATTTT
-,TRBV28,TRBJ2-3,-,CASSHHPRQGRGTDTQYF,TGTGCCAGCAGTCACCATCCTCGACAGGGACGGGGGACAGATACGCAGTATTTT
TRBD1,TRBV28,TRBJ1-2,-,CASDRGYGYTF,TGTGCCAGCGACAGGGGCTATGGCTACACCTTC
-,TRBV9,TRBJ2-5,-,CASSPHGRRGPLQQETQYF,TGTGCCAGCAGCCCCCACGGACGGAGGGGCCCCCTCCAACAAGAGACCCAGTACTTC
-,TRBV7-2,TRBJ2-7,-,CASSPHVQAGYEQYF,TGTGCCAGCAGCCCCCATGTACAAGCGGGCTACGAGCAGTACTTC
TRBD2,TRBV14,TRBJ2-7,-,CASPGLAGGHYEQYF,TGTGCCAGCCCTGGCCTAGCGGGAGGCCACTACGAGCAGTACTTC
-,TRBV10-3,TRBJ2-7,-,CAMAAQISYEQYF,TGTGCCATGGCGGCGCAGATCTCCTACGAGCAGTACTTC
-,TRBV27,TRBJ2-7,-,CASSRYPGPYEQYF,TGTGCCAGCAGTCGCTACCCGGGACCCTACGAGCAGTACTTC
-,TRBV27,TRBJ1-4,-,CASSPGGGGATNEKLFF,TGTGCCAGCAGCCCCGGGGGAGGGGGAGCAACTAATGAAAAACTGTTTTTT
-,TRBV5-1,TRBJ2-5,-,CASSLPPAQETQYF,TGCGCCAGCAGCTTGCCGCCTGCCCAAGAGACCCAGTACTTC
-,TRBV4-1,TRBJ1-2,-,CASSQAGRNYGYTF,TGCGCCAGCAGCCAAGCAGGGCGAAACTATGGCTACACCTTC
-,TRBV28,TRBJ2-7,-,CASSLSGSRHEQYF,TGTGCCAGCAGTTTATCCGGCTCCCGCCACGAGCAGTACTTC
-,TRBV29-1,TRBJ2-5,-,CSVASVAETQYF,TGCAGCGTCGCGTCAGTAGCAGAGACCCAGTACTTC
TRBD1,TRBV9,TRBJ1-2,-,CASSEDRGRGDGYTF,TGTGCCAGCAGCGAGGACAGGGGGCGCGGGGATGGCTACACCTTC
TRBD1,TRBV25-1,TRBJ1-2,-,CASSEQGAYDGYTF,TGTGCCAGCAGTGAACAGGGGGCTTACGATGGCTACACCTTC
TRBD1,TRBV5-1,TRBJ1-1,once,CASSRDRGAEAFF,TGCGCCAGCAGCCGGGACAGGGGAGCCGAAGCTTTCTTT
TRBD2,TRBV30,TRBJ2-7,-,CAWSSGESYEQYF,TGTGCCTGGTCTAGCGGGGAATCCTACGAGCAGTACTTC
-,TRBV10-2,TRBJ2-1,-,CASSDLSFYGNEQFF,TGCGCCAGCAGTGACTTGTCCTTCTACGGAAATGAGCAGTTCTTC
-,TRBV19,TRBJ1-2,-,CASNPGGGPYGYTF,TGTGCCAGTAACCCCGGGGGAGGGCCCTATGGCTACACCTTC
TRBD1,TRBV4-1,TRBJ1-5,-,CASSHPGQGVGNQPQHF,TGCGCCAGCAGCCATCCAGGACAGGGGGTTGGCAATCAGCCCCAGCATTTT
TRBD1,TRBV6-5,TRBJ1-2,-,CASRPTGLYGYTF,TGTGCCAGCAGGCCGACAGGGCTCTATGGCTACACCTTC
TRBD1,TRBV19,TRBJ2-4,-,CASSADRGRTETKNIQYF,TGTGCCAGTAGTGCGGACAGGGGGCGAACCGAAACCAAAAACATTCAGTACTTC
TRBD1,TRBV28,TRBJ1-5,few,CASSSSGQGSQPQHF,TGTGCCAGCAGTTCATCGGGACAGGGTAGCCAGCCCCAGCATTTT
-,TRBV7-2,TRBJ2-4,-,CASSLVSWDIQYF,TGTGCCAGCAGCTTAGTGAGCTGGGACATTCAGTACTTC
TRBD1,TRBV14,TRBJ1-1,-,CASSPVGRGQLFNTEAFF,TGTGCCAGCAGCCCGGTGGGTCGGGGACAGTTATTCAACACTGAAGCTTTCTTT
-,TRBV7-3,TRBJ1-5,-,CASSLSANQPQHF,TGTGCCAGCAGCTTAAGCGCCAATCAGCCCCAGCATTTT
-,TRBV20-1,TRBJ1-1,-,CSASSYTEAFF,TGCAGTGCTTCATCCTACACTGAAGCTTTCTTT
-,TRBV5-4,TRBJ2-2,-,CASSSRGYLLNTGELFF,TGTGCCAGCAGCTCTCGTGGGTACCTCCTGAACACCGGGGAGCTGTTTTTT
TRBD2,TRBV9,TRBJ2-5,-,CASSDTGTSGRRGQETQYF,TGTGCCAGCAGCGACACCGGGACTAGCGGGAGGAGGGGCCAAGAGACCCAGTACTTC
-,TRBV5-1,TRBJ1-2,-,CASSLAGVNGYTF,TGCGCCAGCAGCTTGGCCGGGGTGAATGGCTACACCTTC
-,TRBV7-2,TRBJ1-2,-,CASSLGYGSGYTF,TGTGCCAGCAGCTTAGGGTATGGTAGTGGCTACACCTTC
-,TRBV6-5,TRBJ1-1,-,CASSHHRVMNTEAFF,TGTGCCAGCAGTCACCACAGGGTAATGAACACTGAAGCTTTCTTT
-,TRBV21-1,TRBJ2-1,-,CASSKAGDRAHNEQFF,TGTGCCAGCAGCAAAGCGGGGGACAGGGCTCACAATGAGCAGTTCTTC
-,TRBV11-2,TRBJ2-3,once,CASSLRPSSTDTQYF,TGTGCCAGCAGCCTAAGACCGAGTAGCACAGATACGCAGTATTTT
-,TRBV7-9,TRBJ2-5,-,CASSPTTLETQYF,TGTGCCAGCAGCCCGACTACATTAGAGACCCAGTACTTC